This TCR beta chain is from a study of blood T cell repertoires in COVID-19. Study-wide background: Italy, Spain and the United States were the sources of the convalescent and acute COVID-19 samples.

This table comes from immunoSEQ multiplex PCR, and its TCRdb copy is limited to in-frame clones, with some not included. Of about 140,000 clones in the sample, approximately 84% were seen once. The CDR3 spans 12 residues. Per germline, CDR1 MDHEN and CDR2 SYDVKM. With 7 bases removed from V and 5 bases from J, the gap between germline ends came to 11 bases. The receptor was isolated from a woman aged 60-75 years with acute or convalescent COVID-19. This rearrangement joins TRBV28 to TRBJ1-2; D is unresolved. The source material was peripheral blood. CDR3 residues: CASTAVNYGYTF. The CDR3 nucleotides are TGTGCCAGCACCGCGGTCAATTATGGCTACACCTTC.